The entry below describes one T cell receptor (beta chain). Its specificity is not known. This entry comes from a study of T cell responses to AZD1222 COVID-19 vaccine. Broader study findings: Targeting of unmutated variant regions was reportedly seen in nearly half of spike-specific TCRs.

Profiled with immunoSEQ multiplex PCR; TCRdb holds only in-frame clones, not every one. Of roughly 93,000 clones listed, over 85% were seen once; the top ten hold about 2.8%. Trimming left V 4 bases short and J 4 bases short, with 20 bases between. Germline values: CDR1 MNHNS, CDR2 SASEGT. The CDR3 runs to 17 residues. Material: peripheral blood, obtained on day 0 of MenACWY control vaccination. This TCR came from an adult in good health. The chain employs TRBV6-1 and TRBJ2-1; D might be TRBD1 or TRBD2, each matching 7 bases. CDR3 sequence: CASSGSLTGEGYNEQFF. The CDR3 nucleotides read TGTGCCAGCAGTGGGAGTCTTACAGGGGAGGGATACAATGAGCAGTTCTTC.